Below, 19 T cell receptor beta chains from the same sample are listed, as sequenced in a study of radiation and T cells in renal cell carcinoma. Clones were read by immunoSEQ multiplex PCR, and TCRdb kept only the in-frame ones, dropping some. The sample includes roughly 60,000 clones, about 80% of them seen just once. The sample's time point: blood 2 weeks post-SBRT. Specified treatment: 15 Gy SBRT to primary tumor, nephrectomy 4 weeks later. Specimen: blood, collected from a patient whose treatment included radiotherapy and nephrectomy. The receptors originated from a man aged 55 to 69 with renal cell carcinoma.

This chain links TRBV6-1 with TRBJ2-4; 9 nucleotides line up with TRBD2. Germline assignment: CDR1 MNHNS and CDR2 SASEGT. CDR3 size: 14 residues. Germline trimming cut 3 bases from V and 9 bases from J; bases unmatched to any gene: 6. The CDR3, as DNA: TGTGCCAGCAGTGATGAGCGGGGGGTTAGCATTCAGTACTTC. It specifies CASSDERGVSIQYF.

The J gene is TRBJ2-5, the V gene TRBV11-2, with D unresolved. CDR1 is SGHAT, CDR2 FQNNGV, per germline. With 6 bases removed from V and 0 bases from J, the gap between germline ends came to 5 bases. CDR3 length: 12 amino acids. The CDR3 loop reads CASRRYQETQYF. The CDR3 DNA sequence: TGTGCCAGCAGACGTTACCAAGAGACCCAGTACTTC.

This chain connects TRBV19 to TRBJ1-2, with 7 positions matching TRBD1. The CDR3 totals 13 residues. Per the germline V gene, CDR1 is LNHDA and CDR2 is SQIVND (reference sequence). V shed 6 bases, J shed 5 bases, and the junction held 6 bases outside the gene matches. CDR3 bases: TGTGCCAGTAGGCGGGACAGAGAGTATGGCTACACCTTC. Translation gives CASRRDREYGYTF. The full variable domain, in which reference TRBV19 and TRBJ1-2 provide the parts outside the CDR3, is DGGITQSPKYLFRKEGQNVTLSCEQNLNHDAMYWYRQDPGQGLRLIYYSQIVNDFQKGDIAEGYSVSREKKESFPLTVTSAQKNPTAFYLCASRRDREYGYTFGSGTRLTVV.

This sequence joins TRBV5-4 and TRBJ2-5, with 7 bases aligning to TRBD1. Germline loops: CDR1 SGHNT, CDR2 YYREEE (reference sequence). CDR3 size: 14 residues. After removal of 4 bases from V and 2 bases from J, the junction contained 5 bases not matched to a gene. CDR3 loop: CASSGQVAQETQYF. The DNA of the CDR3 is TGTGCCAGCAGCGGACAGGTCGCTCAAGAGACCCAGTACTTC.

V is TRBV6-5 and J is TRBJ2-3; D is possibly TRBD1 (6 bases). The V gene's germline CDR1 is MNHEY and CDR2 SVGAGI. Between the trimmed V and J ends, which lost 6 bases and 4 bases, there was a span of 17 bases. The length of the CDR3 is 15 residues. As DNA, the CDR3 is TGTGCCAGCAGCGCGGACAGTTCAGGCGCAGATACGCAGTATTTT. Its protein is CASSADSSGADTQYF.

The chain has TRBV18 and TRBJ1-4, with D maybe TRBD1 (5 bases). The V gene's germline CDR1 is KGHSH and CDR2 LQKENI. V was pared by 0 bases and J by 0 bases, with 8 bases between. The CDR3 loop spans 16 amino acids. This CDR3 reads CASSPPTAATNEKLFF. The CDR3 DNA follows: TGTGCCAGCTCACCACCGACAGCGGCAACTAATGAAAAACTGTTTTTT. Full variable domain (missing parts from reference TRBV18 and TRBJ1-4): NAGVMQNPRHLVRRRGQEARLRCSPMKGHSHVYWYRQLPEEGLKFMVYLQKENIIDESGMPKERFSAEFPKEGPSILRIQQVVRGDSAAYFCASSPPTAATNEKLFFGSGTQLSVL.

The V gene is TRBV6-5, the J gene TRBJ1-4, with D unresolved. CDR3 length: 14 amino acids. V was cut by 5 bases and J by 1 base, with 8 bases left in between. CDR1 and CDR2 from the germline V gene are MNHEY and SVGAGI. CDR3 coding DNA: TGTGCCAGCAGTAAAGGGCTAACTAATGAAAAACTGTTTTTT. Residues: CASSKGLTNEKLFF.

This clone occurred many times. This rearrangement joins TRBV4-3 to TRBJ2-2; tentative D call: TRBD1 (5 bases). CDR3 length equals 18 residues. Trimming stripped 1 base from V and 0 bases from J, with 15 bases between. The germline gives CDR1 LGHNA, CDR2 YSLEER. The CDR3 region is CASSQVVRVAANTGELFF. For the CDR3, the DNA is TGCGCCAGCAGCCAAGTGGTCAGGGTTGCCGCGAACACCGGGGAGCTGTTTTTT.

V gene TRBV5-1 combines with J gene TRBJ1-2; the D gene is possibly TRBD1 (5 bases). Germline values: CDR1 SGHRS, CDR2 YFSETQ. The CDR3 extends over 14 amino acids. V was shortened by 0 bases and J by 7 bases, with 13 bases between the two germline ends. The CDR3 spells CASSLAPGKGGYTF. The DNA for the CDR3 is TGCGCCAGCAGCTTGGCCCCAGGGAAGGGTGGCTACACCTTC.

The chain employs TRBV19 and TRBJ1-2; a possible D gene is TRBD1 (5 bases). This CDR3 is 12 amino acids long. Between the trimmed V and J ends, which lost 7 bases and 7 bases, there was a span of 13 bases. CDR1 is LNHDA and CDR2 is SQIVND in the germline V gene (reference sequence). CDR3 sequence (DNA): TGTGCCAGTATGGGGGGTACCCCTGGCTACACCTTC. It specifies CASMGGTPGYTF.

CDR3 coding DNA: TGTGCCAGCTCACCCCCCCTGGGCTCAAGCACAGATACGCAGTATTTT. Its translation is CASSPPLGSSTDTQYF. V usage is TRBV18 and J usage is TRBJ2-3; the D is unclear. CDR1 and CDR2 (germline): KGHSH, LQKENI. The V and J ends lost 3 bases and 0 bases respectively, with 13 bases between them. The CDR3 loop spans 16 amino acids.

This clone was detected many times. The V and J genes are TRBV10-1 and TRBJ2-7; the D is unclear. The V and J ends lost 0 bases and 6 bases respectively, with 15 bases between them. There are 15 residues in the CDR3. The V gene's germline CDR1 is WNHNN and CDR2 SYGVQD (reference sequence). In DNA form, the CDR3 reads TGCGCCAGCAGTGAGTCCTTCCGCCCGGGTGGCGAGCAGTACTTC. Protein product: CASSESFRPGGEQYF.

Ten or more counts support this clone. The V gene is TRBV18, the J gene TRBJ1-4; no clear D gene. Germline-derived CDR1 and CDR2 are KGHSH and LQKENI. The CDR3 has 15 amino acids. V was clipped by 2 bases and J by 0 bases, with 7 bases between them. The chain's CDR3 is CASSPTVATNEKLFF. CDR3 sequence (DNA): TGTGCCAGCTCACCAACGGTCGCAACTAATGAAAAACTGTTTTTT.

The chain is built from TRBV19 and TRBJ2-7; D perhaps matches TRBD2 (5 bases). From germline, CDR1 is LNHDA and CDR2 SQIVND (reference sequence). V was cut by 3 bases and J by 3 bases, with 15 bases left in between. The CDR3 loop spans 15 amino acids. CDR3 amino acids: CASSIRRGNSYEQYF. In DNA form, the CDR3 reads TGTGCCAGTAGTATTCGCCGGGGTAACAGCTACGAGCAGTACTTC.

This chain joins TRBV5-1 and TRBJ2-1; D is perhaps TRBD1 (5 bases). Trimming shortened V by 4 bases and J by 12 bases, and 17 bases separated the two germline ends. Germline V lookup: CDR1 SGHRS, CDR2 YFSETQ. The CDR3 loop spans 13 amino acids. This chain's CDR3 is CASSRPTSQGQFF. The DNA of the CDR3 is TGCGCCAGCAGCCGTCCGACCTCTCAGGGGCAGTTCTTC.

This clone was found once. Other DNA sequences in the sample encode the same CDR3. The chain carries TRBV5-1 and TRBJ1-5; no firm D call. From germline, CDR1 is SGHRS and CDR2 YFSETQ. This CDR3 contains 13 residues. Deletions cut 0 bases from V and 0 bases from J, with 1 base between. CDR3 bases: TGCGCCAGCAGCTTGGATAGCAATCAGCCCCAGCATTTT. Amino acids: CASSLDSNQPQHF.

J is TRBJ1-1 and V is TRBV6-6, with D perhaps TRBD1 (5 bases). From germline, CDR1 is MNHNY and CDR2 SVGAGI (reference sequence). The CDR3 sequence is 14 residues long. V was trimmed by 2 bases and J by 6 bases, leaving 13 bases between them. CDR3 bases: TGTGCCAGCAGTTACCTTGGCAGGGAGGCTGAAGCTTTCTTT. It yields the protein CASSYLGREAEAFF.

V is TRBV12-5 and J is TRBJ1-5, with TRBD1 identical over 9 bases. V was clipped by 5 bases and J by 3 bases; unmatched bases: 11. From germline, CDR1 is LGHNT and CDR2 FRNRAP. The CDR3 is 17 amino acids. In nucleotides, the CDR3 is TGTGCTAGTGGTCCCCCCCTCAGGACAGGGGTCAATCAGCCCCAGCATTTT. Translation: CASGPPLRTGVNQPQHF.

The chain links TRBV5-1 to TRBJ2-3, with 9 positions matching TRBD2. This CDR3 spans 16 amino acids. The trim removed 0 bases at V and 3 bases at J, leaving 5 bases unmatched. Germline V gene sequence: CDR1 SGHRS, CDR2 YFSETQ. The CDR3 spells CASSLEAGGRTDTQYF. Here the CDR3 DNA reads TGCGCCAGCAGCTTGGAAGCGGGGGGAAGAACAGATACGCAGTATTTT.